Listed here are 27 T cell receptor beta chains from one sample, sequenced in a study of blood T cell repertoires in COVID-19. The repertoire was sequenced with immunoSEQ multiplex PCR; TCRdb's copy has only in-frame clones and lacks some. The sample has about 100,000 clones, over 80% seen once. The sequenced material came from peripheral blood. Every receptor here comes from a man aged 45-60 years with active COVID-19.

The CDR3 loop is CASSQQGRKNEQFF. In DNA form, the CDR3 reads TGTGCCAGCAGCCAACAGGGTCGGAAAAATGAGCAGTTCTTC. The chain employs TRBV3-1 (or the pseudogene TRBV3-2) and TRBJ2-1; D is possibly TRBD1 (5 bases). With 2 bases removed from V and 7 bases from J, the gap between germline ends came to 12 bases. The CDR3 runs to 14 residues. Germline V gene sequence: CDR1 LGHDT, CDR2 YNNKEL (reference sequence).

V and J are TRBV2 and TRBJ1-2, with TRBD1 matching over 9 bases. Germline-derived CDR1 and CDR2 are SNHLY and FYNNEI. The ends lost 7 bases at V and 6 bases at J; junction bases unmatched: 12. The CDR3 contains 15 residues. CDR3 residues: CASNRDRVNVDGYTF. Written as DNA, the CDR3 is TGTGCCAGCAATCGGGACAGGGTTAATGTGGATGGCTACACCTTC.

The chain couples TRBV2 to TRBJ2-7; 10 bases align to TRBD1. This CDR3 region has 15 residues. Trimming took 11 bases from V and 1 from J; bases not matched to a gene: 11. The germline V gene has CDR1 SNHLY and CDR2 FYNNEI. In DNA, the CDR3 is TGTGCCGGGTCCCGGACAGGGGGGAAATCCTACGAGCAGTACTTC. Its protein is CAGSRTGGKSYEQYF.

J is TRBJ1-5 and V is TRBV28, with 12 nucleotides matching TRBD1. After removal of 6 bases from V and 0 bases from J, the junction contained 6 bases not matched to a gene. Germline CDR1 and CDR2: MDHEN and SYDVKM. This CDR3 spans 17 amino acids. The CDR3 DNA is TGTGCCAGCAGCTTGGGACAGGGGGCCTTTAGCAATCAGCCCCAGCATTTT. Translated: CASSLGQGAFSNQPQHF.

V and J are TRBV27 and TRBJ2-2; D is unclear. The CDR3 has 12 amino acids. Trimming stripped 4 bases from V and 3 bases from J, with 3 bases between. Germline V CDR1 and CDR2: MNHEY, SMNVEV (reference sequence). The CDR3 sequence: CASSYYTGELFF. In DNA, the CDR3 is TGTGCCAGCAGTTACTACACCGGGGAGCTGTTTTTT.

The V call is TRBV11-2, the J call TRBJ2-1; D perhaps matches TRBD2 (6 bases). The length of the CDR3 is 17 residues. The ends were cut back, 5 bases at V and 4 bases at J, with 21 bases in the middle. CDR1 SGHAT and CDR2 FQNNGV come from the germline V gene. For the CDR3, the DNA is TGTGCCAGCAGCCCGACTAGTGGTCCCATTTTTTACAATGAGCAGTTCTTC. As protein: CASSPTSGPIFYNEQFF.

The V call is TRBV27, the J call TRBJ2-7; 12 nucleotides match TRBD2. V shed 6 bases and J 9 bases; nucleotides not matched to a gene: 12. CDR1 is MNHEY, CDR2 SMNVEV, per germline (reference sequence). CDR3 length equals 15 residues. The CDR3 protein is CASSTPGLAGFLQYF. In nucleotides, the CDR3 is TGTGCCAGCAGCACCCCGGGACTAGCGGGTTTTTTGCAGTACTTC.

CDR3 bases: TGTGCCAGCAGCGTAGATGACAGGGAAGGCGGCTATGGCTACACCTTC. Translation: CASSVDDREGGYGYTF. The chain joins TRBV9 to TRBJ1-2, with TRBD1 matching over 7 bases. The CDR3 consists of 16 residues. Germline-derived CDR1 and CDR2 are SGDLS and YYNGEE. Losses at the gene ends were 0 bases for V and 4 bases for J; bases not matched to a gene: 9.

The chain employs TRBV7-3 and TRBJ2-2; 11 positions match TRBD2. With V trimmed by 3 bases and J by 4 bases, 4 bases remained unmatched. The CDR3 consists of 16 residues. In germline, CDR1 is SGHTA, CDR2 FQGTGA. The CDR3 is CASSFSTSGVTGELFF. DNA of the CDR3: TGTGCCAGCAGCTTCTCGACTAGCGGGGTCACCGGGGAGCTGTTTTTT.

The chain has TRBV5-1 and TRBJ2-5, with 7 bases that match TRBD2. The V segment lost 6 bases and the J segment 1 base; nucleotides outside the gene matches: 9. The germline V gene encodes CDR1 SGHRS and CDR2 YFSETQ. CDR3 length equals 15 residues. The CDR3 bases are TGCGCCAGCACACCCCGGGGGGAGGCCCAAGAGACCCAGTACTTC. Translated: CASTPRGEAQETQYF.

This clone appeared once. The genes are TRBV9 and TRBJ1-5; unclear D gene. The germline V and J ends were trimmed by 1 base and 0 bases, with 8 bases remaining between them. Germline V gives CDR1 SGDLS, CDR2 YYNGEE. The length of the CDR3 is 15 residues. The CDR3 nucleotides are TGTGCCAGCAGCGTAAGCGGGATTAGCAATCAGCCCCAGCATTTT. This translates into CASSVSGISNQPQHF.

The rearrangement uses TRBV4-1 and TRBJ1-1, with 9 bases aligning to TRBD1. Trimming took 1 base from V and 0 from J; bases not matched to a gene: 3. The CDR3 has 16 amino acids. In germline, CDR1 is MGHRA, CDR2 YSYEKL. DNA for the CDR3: TGCGCCAGCAGCCAAGGGGGACAGGGTTTGAACACTGAAGCTTTCTTT. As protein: CASSQGGQGLNTEAFF.

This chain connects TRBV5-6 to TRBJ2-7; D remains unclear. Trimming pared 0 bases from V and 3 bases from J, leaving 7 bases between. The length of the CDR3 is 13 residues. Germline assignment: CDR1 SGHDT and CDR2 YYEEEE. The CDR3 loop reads CASSLGAFYEQYF. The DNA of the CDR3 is TGTGCCAGCAGCTTGGGGGCATTCTACGAGCAGTACTTC.

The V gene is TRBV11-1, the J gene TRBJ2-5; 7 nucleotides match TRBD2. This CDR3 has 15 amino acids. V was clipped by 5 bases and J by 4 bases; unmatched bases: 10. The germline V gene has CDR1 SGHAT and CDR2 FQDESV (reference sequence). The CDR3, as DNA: TGTGCCAGCAGCGAGAGCGGGAAAGGTCGAGAGACCCAGTACTTC. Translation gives CASSESGKGRETQYF.

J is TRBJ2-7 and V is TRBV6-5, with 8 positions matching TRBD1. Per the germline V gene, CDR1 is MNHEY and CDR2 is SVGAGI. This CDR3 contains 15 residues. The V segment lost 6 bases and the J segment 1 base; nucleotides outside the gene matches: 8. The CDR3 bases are TGTGCCAGCAGGATCTCCGGGACAGGTTCCTACGAGCAGTACTTC. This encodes CASRISGTGSYEQYF.

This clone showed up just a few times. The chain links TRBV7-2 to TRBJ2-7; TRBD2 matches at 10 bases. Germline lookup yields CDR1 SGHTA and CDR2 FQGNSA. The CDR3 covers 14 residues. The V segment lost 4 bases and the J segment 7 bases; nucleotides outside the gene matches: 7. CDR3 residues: CASSSQAGGLEQYF. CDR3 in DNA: TGTGCCAGCAGCTCCCAAGCGGGAGGGCTTGAGCAGTACTTC. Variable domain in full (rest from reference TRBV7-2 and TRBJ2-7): GAGVSQSPSNKVTEKGKDVELRCDPISGHTALYWYRQSLGQGLEFLIYFQGNSAPDKSGLPSDRFSAERTGGSVSTLTIQRTQQEDSAVYLCASSSQAGGLEQYFGPGTRLTVT.

The CDR3 sequence is CASSILHTGTVNTGELFF. The CDR3 region has the DNA TGCGCCAGCAGCATACTTCACACCGGGACAGTGAACACCGGGGAGCTGTTTTTT. V and J are TRBV5-1 and TRBJ2-2; TRBD1 matches at 7 bases. V lost 4 bases, J lost 1 base, and 13 bases stayed unmatched. CDR1 is SGHRS and CDR2 is YFSETQ in the germline V gene. The CDR3 totals 18 residues.

DNA for the CDR3: TGTGCCAGCAGTAGTCCGGGACAGGGGGTAACTAACTATGGCTACACCTTC. Protein product: CASSSPGQGVTNYGYTF. The rearrangement uses TRBV28 and TRBJ1-2, with TRBD1 matching over 11 bases. This CDR3 contains 17 residues. The ends lost 5 bases at V and 0 bases at J; junction bases unmatched: 8. The germline V gene encodes CDR1 MDHEN and CDR2 SYDVKM.

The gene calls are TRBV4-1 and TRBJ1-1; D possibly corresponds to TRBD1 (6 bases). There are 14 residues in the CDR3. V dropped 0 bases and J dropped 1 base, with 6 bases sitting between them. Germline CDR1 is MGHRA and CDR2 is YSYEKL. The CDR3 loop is CASSQEGGNTEAFF. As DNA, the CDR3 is TGCGCCAGCAGCCAAGAAGGGGGGAACACTGAAGCTTTCTTT.

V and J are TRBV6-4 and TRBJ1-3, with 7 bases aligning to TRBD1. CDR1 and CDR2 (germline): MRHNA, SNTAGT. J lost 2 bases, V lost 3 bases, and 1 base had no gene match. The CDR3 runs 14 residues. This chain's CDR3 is CASSEGQPGNTIYF. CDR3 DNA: TGTGCCAGCAGTGAGGGACAGCCTGGAAACACCATATATTTT.

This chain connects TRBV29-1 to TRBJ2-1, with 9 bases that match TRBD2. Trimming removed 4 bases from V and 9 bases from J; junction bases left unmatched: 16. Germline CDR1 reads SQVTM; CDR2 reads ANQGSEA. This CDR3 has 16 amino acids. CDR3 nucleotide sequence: TGCAGCGTTGTCGGGCGGGAGGGCCTACTCGTTTCTGAGCAGTTCTTC. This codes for CSVVGREGLLVSEQFF.

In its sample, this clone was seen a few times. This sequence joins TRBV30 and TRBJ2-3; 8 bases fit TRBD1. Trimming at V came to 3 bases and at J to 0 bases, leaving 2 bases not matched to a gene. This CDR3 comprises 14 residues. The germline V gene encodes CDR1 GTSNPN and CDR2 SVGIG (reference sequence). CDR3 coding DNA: TGTGCCTGGAGGACAGGGGCTAGCACAGATACGCAGTATTTT. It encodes CAWRTGASTDTQYF.

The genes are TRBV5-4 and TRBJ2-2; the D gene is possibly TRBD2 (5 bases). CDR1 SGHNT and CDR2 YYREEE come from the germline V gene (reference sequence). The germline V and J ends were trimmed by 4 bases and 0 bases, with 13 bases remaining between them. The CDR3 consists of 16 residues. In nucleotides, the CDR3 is TGTGCCAGCAGCCCTAGGGAGCCCACGAACACCGGGGAGCTGTTTTTT. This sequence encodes CASSPREPTNTGELFF.

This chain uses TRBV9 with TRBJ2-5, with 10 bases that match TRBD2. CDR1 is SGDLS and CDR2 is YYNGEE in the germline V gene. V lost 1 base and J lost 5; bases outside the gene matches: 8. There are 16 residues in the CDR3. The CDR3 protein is CASSVTSGAHPETQYF. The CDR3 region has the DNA TGTGCCAGCAGCGTAACTAGCGGGGCCCACCCGGAGACCCAGTACTTC.

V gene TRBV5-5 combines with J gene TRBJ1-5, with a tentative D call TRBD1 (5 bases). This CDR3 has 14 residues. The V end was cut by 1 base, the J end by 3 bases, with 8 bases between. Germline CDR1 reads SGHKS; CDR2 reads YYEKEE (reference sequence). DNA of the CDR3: TGTGCCAGCAGCTTGCGACAGAACAATCAGCCCCAGCATTTT. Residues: CASSLRQNNQPQHF.

CDR3 sequence: CATSDLGQGYEQYF. DNA of the CDR3: TGTGCCACCAGTGATTTAGGGCAGGGTTACGAGCAGTACTTC. The rearrangement joins TRBV24-1 to TRBJ2-7, with D perhaps matching TRBD1 (5 bases). The ends were cut back, 1 base at V and 4 bases at J, with 10 bases in the middle. The CDR3 runs 14 residues. Germline lookup yields CDR1 KGHDR and CDR2 SFDVKD.

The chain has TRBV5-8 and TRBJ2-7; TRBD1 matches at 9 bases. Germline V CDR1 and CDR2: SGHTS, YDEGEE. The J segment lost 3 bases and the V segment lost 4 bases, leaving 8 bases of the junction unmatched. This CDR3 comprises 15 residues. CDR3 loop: CASSRTGERGYEQYF. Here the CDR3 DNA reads TGTGCCAGCAGCCGGACAGGGGAGAGAGGCTACGAGCAGTACTTC.